This TCR beta chain was identified during a study of T-cell memory formation after mild COVID-19. Study-wide findings and caveats: Clones that contracted from day 15 to 85 were balanced CD4/CD8, while later expanders leaned CD4+.

With regard to this clonotype: Its antigen is unknown.

The V end lost 4 bases, the J end lost 1 base, and 10 bases lay between the germline ends. This CDR3 is built from 14 residues. TCRdb recomputed calls from the 5' RACE reads with MiXCR, one row per CDR3 protein. The table lists hundreds of thousands of distinct CDR3 sequences, roughly 20% of them singletons. This TCR was recovered from an adult woman who had mild COVID-19 (a few samples of this study predate the infection). Cell type and time point are not known. V is TRBV12-3 or TRBV12-4 and J is TRBJ1-1, with no clear D. Input material: PBMCs or a T cell subset sorted from them (not recorded which). DNA for the CDR3: TGTGCCAGCAGTTGGGTCACCCGGAACACTGAAGCTTTCTTT. Translating it yields CASSWVTRNTEAFF.